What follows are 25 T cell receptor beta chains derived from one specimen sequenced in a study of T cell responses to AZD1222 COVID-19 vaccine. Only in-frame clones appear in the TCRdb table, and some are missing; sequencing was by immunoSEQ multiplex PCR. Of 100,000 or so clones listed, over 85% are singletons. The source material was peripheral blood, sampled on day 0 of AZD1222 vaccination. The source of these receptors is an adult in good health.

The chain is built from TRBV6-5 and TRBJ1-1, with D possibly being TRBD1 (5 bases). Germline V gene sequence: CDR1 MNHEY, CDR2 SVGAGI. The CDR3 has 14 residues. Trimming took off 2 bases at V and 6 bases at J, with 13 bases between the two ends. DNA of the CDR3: TGTGCCAGCAGTTACGGTAATGTAGGGGCTGAAGCTTTCTTT. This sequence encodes CASSYGNVGAEAFF.

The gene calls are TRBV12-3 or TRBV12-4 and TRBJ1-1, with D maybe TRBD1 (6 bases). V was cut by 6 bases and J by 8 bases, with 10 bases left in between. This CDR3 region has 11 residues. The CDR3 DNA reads TGTGCCAGCAGCCCCGGACAGGAAGCTTTCTTT. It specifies CASSPGQEAFF.

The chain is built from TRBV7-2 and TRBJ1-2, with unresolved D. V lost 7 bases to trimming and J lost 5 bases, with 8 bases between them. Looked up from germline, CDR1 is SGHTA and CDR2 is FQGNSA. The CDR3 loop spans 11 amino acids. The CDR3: CASTGGYGYTF. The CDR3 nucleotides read TGTGCCAGCACCGGCGGGTATGGCTACACCTTC.

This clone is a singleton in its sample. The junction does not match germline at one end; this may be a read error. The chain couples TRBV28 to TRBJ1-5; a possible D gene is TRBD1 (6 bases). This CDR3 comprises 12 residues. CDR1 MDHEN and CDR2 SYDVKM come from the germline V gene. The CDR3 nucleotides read TGTGCCAGCAGTTTAGTATGGGACATCCGAAATTTT. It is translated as CASSLVWDIRNF.

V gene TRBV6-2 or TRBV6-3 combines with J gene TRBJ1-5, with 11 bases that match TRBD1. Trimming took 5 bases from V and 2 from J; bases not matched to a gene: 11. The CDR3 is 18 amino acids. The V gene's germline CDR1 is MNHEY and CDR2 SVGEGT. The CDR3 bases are TGTGCCAGCAGTCAGGGACAGGGGGGGGTTGTTGGCAATCAGCCCCAGCATTTT. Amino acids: CASSQGQGGVVGNQPQHF.

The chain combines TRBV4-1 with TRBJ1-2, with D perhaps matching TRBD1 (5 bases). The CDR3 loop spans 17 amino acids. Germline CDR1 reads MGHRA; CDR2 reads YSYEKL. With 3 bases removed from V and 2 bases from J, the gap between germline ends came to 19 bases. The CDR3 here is CASSQGGFNEANYGYTF. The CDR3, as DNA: TGCGCCAGCAGCCAGGGGGGATTTAATGAGGCGAACTATGGCTACACCTTC.

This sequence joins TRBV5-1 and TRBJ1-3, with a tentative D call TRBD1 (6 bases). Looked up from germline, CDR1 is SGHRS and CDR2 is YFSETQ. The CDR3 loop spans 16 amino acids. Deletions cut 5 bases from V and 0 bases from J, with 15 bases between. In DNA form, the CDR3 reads TGCGCCAGCAGGGGTAGAGACAGGCGCTCTGGAAACACCATATATTTT. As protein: CASRGRDRRSGNTIYF.

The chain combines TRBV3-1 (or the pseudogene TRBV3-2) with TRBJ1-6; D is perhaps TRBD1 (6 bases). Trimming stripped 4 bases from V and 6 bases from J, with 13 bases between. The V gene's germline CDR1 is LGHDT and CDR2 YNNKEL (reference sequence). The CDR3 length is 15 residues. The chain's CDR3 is CASSLYGQRNSPLHF. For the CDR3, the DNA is TGTGCCAGCAGCCTTTACGGACAGCGTAATTCACCCCTCCACTTT.

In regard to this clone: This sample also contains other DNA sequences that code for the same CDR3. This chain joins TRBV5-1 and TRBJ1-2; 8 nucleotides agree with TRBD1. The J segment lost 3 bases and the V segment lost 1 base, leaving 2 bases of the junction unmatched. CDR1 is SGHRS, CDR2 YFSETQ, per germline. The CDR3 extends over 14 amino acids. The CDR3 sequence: CASSLRTGHYGYTF. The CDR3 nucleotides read TGCGCCAGCAGCTTGCGGACAGGGCACTATGGCTACACCTTC. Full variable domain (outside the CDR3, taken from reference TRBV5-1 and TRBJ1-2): KAGVTQTPRYLIKTRGQQVTLSCSPISGHRSVSWYQQTPGQGLQFLFEYFSETQRNKGNFPGRFSGRQFSNSRSEMNVSTLELGDSALYLCASSLRTGHYGYTFGSGTRLTVV.

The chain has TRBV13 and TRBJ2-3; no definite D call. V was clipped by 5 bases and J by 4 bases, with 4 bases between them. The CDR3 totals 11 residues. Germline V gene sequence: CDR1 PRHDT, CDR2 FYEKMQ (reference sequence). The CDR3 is CASSPADTQYF. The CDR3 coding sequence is TGTGCCAGCAGCCCTGCAGATACGCAGTATTTT. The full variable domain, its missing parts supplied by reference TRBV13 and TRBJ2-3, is AAGVIQSPRHLIKEKRETATLKCYPIPRHDTVYWYQQGPGQDPQFLISFYEKMQSDKGSIPDRFSAQQFSDYHSELNMSSLELGDSALYFCASSPADTQYFGPGTRLTVL.

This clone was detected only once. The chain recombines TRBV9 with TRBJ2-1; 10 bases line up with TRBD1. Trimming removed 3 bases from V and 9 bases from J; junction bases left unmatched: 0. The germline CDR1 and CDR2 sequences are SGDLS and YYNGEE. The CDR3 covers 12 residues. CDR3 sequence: CASSGQGAEQFF. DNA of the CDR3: TGTGCCAGCAGCGGACAGGGGGCTGAGCAGTTCTTC.

For the CDR3, the DNA is TGTGCCAGTAACCTCCCGGGACGACGGGATGGCTACACCTTC. This codes for CASNLPGRRDGYTF. This sequence joins TRBV19 and TRBJ1-2; a possible D gene is TRBD1 (5 bases). The CDR3 totals 14 residues. The V and J ends lost 7 bases and 6 bases respectively, with 18 bases between them. Germline CDR1 reads LNHDA; CDR2 reads SQIVND (reference sequence).

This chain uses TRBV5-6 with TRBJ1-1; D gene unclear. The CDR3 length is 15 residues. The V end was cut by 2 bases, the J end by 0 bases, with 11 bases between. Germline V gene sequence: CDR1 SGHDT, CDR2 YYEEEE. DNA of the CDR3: TGTGCCAGCAGCTTAAGGAGGACGTTGAACACTGAAGCTTTCTTT. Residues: CASSLRRTLNTEAFF.

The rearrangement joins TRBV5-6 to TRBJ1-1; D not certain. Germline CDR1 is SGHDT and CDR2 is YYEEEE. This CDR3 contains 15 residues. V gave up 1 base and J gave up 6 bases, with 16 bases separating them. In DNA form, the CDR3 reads TGTGCCAGCAGCTTGTTTGGTTCGCGTAGCTCTGAAGCTTTCTTT. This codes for CASSLFGSRSSEAFF.

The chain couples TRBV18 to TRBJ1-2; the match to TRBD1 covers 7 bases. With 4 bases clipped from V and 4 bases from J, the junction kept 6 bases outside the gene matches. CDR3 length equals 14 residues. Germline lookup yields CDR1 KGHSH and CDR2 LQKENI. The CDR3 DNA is TGTGCCAGCTCACTTAACGACAGGGTCTATGGCTACACCTTC. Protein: CASSLNDRVYGYTF.

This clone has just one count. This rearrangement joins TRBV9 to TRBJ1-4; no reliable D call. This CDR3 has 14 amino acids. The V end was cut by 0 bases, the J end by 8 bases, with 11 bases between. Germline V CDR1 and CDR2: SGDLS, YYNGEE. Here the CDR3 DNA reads TGTGCCAGCAGCGTAGGGCGGGATCGGGAAAAACTGTTTTTT. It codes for CASSVGRDREKLFF. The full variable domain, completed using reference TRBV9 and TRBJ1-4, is DSGVTQTPKHLITATGQRVTLRCSPRSGDLSVYWYQQSLDQGLQFLIQYYNGEERAKGNILERFSAQQFPDLHSELNLSSLELGDSALYFCASSVGRDREKLFFGSGTQLSVL.

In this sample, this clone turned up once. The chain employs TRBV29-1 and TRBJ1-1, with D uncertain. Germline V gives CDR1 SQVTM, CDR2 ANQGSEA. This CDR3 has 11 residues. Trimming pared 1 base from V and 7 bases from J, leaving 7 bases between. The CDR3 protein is CSVEVGSEAFF. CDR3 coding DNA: TGCAGCGTTGAAGTGGGCAGTGAAGCTTTCTTT.

The CDR3 region has the DNA TGTGCCAGCAGTGAAGCGCTTTGGGGTCGACGAGAGACCCAGTACTTC. Protein sequence: CASSEALWGRRETQYF. The chain combines TRBV2 with TRBJ2-5, with no clear D. V gave up 0 bases and J gave up 4 bases, with 15 bases separating them. Germline CDR1 is SNHLY and CDR2 is FYNNEI. CDR3 size: 16 residues.

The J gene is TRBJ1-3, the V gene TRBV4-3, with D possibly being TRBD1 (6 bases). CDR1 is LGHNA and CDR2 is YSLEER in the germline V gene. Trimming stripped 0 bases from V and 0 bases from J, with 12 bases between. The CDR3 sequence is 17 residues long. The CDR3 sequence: CASSQEVWGLSGNTIYF. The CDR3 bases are TGCGCCAGCAGCCAAGAAGTTTGGGGGCTCTCTGGAAACACCATATATTTT.

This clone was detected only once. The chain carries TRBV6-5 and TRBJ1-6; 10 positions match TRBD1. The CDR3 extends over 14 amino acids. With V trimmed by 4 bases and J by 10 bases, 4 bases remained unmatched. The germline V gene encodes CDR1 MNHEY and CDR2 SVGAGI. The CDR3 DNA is TGTGCCAGCAGTTCGGGACAGGGGTACTCACCCCTCCACTTT. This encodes CASSSGQGYSPLHF.

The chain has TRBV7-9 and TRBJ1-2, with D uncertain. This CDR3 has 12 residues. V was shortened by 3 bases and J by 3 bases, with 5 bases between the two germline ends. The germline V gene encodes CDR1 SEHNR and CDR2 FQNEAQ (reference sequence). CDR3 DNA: TGTGCCAGCAGCTTGCAGGACTATGGCTACACCTTC. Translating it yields CASSLQDYGYTF.

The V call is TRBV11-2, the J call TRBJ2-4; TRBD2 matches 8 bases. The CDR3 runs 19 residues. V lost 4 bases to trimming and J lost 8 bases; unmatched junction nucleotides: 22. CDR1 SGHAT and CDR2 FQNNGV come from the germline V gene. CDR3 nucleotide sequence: TGTGCCAGCAGCTCCAGGGGCGGGGCGGGAGGTTCCTACGGAGACATTCAGTACTTC. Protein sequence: CASSSRGGAGGSYGDIQYF.

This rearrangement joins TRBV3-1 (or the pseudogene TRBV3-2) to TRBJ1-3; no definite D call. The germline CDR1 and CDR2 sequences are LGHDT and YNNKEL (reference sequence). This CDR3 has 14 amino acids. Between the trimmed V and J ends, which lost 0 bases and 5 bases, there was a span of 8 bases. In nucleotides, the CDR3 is TGTGCCAGCAGCCAAGAAAGGGTGAGAAACACCATATATTTT. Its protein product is CASSQERVRNTIYF.

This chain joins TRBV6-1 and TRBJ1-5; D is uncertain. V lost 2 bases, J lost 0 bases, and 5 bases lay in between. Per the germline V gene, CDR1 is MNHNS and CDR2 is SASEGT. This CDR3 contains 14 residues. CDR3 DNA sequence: TGTGCCAGCAGTGAACAGAATAGCAATCAGCCCCAGCATTTT. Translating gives CASSEQNSNQPQHF.

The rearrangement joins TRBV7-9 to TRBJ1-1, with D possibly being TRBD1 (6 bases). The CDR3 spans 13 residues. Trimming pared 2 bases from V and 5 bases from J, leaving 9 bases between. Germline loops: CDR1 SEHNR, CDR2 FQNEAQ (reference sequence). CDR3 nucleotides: TGTGCCAGCAGCTTAACAGGGAAGACTGAAGCTTTCTTT. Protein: CASSLTGKTEAFF.